These 17 T cell receptor beta chains came from one sample sequenced in a study of graft-versus-host responses after intestinal transplantation. Clones were read by immunoSEQ multiplex PCR, and TCRdb kept only the in-frame ones, dropping some. The sample holds about 54,000 clones, about 89% seen once. Sequenced here: PBMCs, sampled roughly 680 days after intestinal transplant. The source of these receptors is a human patient who received an intestinal transplant, so some T cells may come from the graft donor.

The CDR3 sequence: CASSEAGTGFEKLFF. The CDR3 DNA reads as TGTGCCAGCAGTGAAGCGGGTACAGGCTTCGAAAAACTGTTTTTT. V usage is TRBV6-1 and J usage is TRBJ1-4, with a tentative D call TRBD1 (5 bases). The germline CDR1 and CDR2 sequences are MNHNS and SASEGT. Trimming shortened V by 0 bases and J by 8 bases, and 13 bases separated the two germline ends. The CDR3 covers 15 residues.

The chain uses TRBV29-1 and TRBJ2-3, with a tentative D call TRBD2 (7 bases). Germline V gene lookup returns CDR1 SQVTM and CDR2 ANQGSEA. This CDR3 spans 14 amino acids. V shed 1 base and J shed 11 bases, with 19 bases lying between them. CDR3 sequence (DNA): TGCAGCGTTGAAGGACAGGAGATCCCGGGGGGGCAGTATTTT. This gives the protein CSVEGQEIPGGQYF.

This clone showed up just once. This chain connects TRBV10-3 to TRBJ2-7; D is possibly TRBD1 or TRBD2 (6 bases each). Germline V lookup: CDR1 ENHRY, CDR2 SYGVKD. Trimming shortened V by 4 bases and J by 2 bases, and 21 bases separated the two germline ends. The CDR3 has 17 residues. Here the CDR3 DNA reads TGTGCCATCAGTGGAGGGGGGACCGTGGCTTTACCCTACGAGCAGTACTTC. Translating it yields CAISGGGTVALPYEQYF.

The V and J genes are TRBV10-3 and TRBJ2-7; unclear D gene. Germline lookup yields CDR1 ENHRY and CDR2 SYGVKD. The CDR3 is 15 residues long. The V end was cut by 2 bases, the J end by 1 base, with 12 bases between. DNA of the CDR3: TGTGCCATCAGTGAGGCCCGGGCTGGTTCCTACGAGCAGTACTTC. This codes for CAISEARAGSYEQYF.

As to this clone: This sample includes further DNA sequences coding for the same CDR3. V and J are TRBV5-1 and TRBJ1-1; maybe TRBD1 (6 bases). V lost 0 bases and J lost 0, with 15 bases in between. This CDR3 spans 17 amino acids. Per germline, CDR1 SGHRS and CDR2 YFSETQ. The CDR3 here is CASSLAGGRDMNTEAFF. In DNA form, the CDR3 reads TGCGCCAGCAGCTTGGCGGGGGGGCGGGACATGAACACTGAAGCTTTCTTT.

The chain links TRBV27 to TRBJ2-5; D remains ambiguous. The V end was cut by 4 bases, the J end by 5 bases, with 11 bases between. Germline CDR1 is MNHEY and CDR2 is SMNVEV (reference sequence). There are 13 residues in the CDR3. This CDR3 is CASSYYPWETQYF. The CDR3 region has the DNA TGTGCCAGCAGTTATTACCCCTGGGAGACCCAGTACTTC.

J is TRBJ1-6 and V is TRBV5-6, with D possibly matching TRBD1 (5 bases). The CDR3 is 16 residues long. V was cut by 3 bases and J by 0 bases, with 10 bases left in between. Looked up from germline, CDR1 is SGHDT and CDR2 is YYEEEE. The CDR3 is CASSYRQSSYNSPLHF. The CDR3 DNA sequence: TGTGCCAGCAGCTACCGACAGAGCTCCTATAATTCACCCCTCCACTTT. The full variable domain, rest sourced from reference TRBV5-6 and TRBJ1-6, is DAGVTQSPTHLIKTRGQQVTLRCSPKSGHDTVSWYQQALGQGPQFIFQYYEEEERQRGNFPDRFSGHQFPNYSSELNVNALLLGDSALYLCASSYRQSSYNSPLHFGNGTRLTVT.

The V and J genes are TRBV5-1 and TRBJ2-7, with D maybe TRBD2 (6 bases). V was trimmed by 0 bases and J by 4 bases, leaving 14 bases between them. There are 15 residues in the CDR3. Germline CDR1 and CDR2: SGHRS and YFSETQ. The CDR3 DNA follows: TGCGCCAGCAGCTTGGTGGCGACTGGAGGGTACGAGCAGTACTTC. Its translation is CASSLVATGGYEQYF.

V usage is TRBV19 and J usage is TRBJ2-7; D is unresolved. Looked up from germline, CDR1 is LNHDA and CDR2 is SQIVND (reference sequence). The CDR3 has 14 amino acids. V was shortened by 3 bases and J by 0 bases, with 9 bases between the two germline ends. CDR3 region: CASSISYNSYEQYF. The DNA of the CDR3 is TGTGCCAGTAGTATTTCTTACAACTCCTACGAGCAGTACTTC.

The CDR3 reads CASSLRSQGESKYNEQFF. In DNA, the CDR3 is TGTGCCAGCAGCTTACGTTCCCAGGGGGAAAGTAAATACAATGAGCAGTTCTTC. This chain links TRBV7-9 with TRBJ2-1, with 7 nucleotides matching TRBD1. The ends lost 2 bases at V and 4 bases at J; junction bases unmatched: 14. The CDR3 spans 18 residues. Germline values: CDR1 SEHNR, CDR2 FQNEAQ (reference sequence).

The CDR3, as DNA: TGTGCCAGCAGCACAGCCTTCGGTCCCAGCCATGGAAACATTCAGTACTTC. It encodes CASSTAFGPSHGNIQYF. This chain joins TRBV11-3 and TRBJ2-4, with D hard to call. The V and J ends lost 5 bases and 6 bases respectively, with 23 bases between them. CDR3 length: 17 residues. Germline lookup yields CDR1 SGHNT and CDR2 YENEEA. The variable domain in full, completed from reference TRBV11-3 and TRBJ2-4, reads EAGVVQSPRYKIIEKKQPVAFWCNPISGHNTLYWYLQNLGQGPELLIRYENEEAVDDSQLPKDRFSAERLKGVDSTLKIQPAELGDSAVYLCASSTAFGPSHGNIQYFGAGTRLSVL.

The rearrangement uses TRBV6-1 and TRBJ2-1, with 7 bases matching TRBD1. CDR3 length equals 14 residues. V lost 4 bases to trimming and J lost 8 bases; unmatched junction nucleotides: 8. The V gene's germline CDR1 is MNHNS and CDR2 SASEGT. The CDR3 region has the DNA TGTGCCAGCAGTGCGACAGGGTTGCGGCATGAGCAGTTCTTC. Protein: CASSATGLRHEQFF.

The chain recombines TRBV29-1 with TRBJ1-2; TRBD1 matches 9 bases. Per the germline V gene, CDR1 is SQVTM and CDR2 is ANQGSEA. The CDR3 covers 12 residues. V dropped 5 bases and J dropped 3; count of bases not matched to a gene: 1. DNA for the CDR3: TGCAGCGTTTGGACAGGGGACTATGGCTACACCTTC. It yields the protein CSVWTGDYGYTF.

V usage is TRBV5-1 and J usage is TRBJ2-5; 8 bases align to TRBD2. CDR1 is SGHRS and CDR2 is YFSETQ in the germline V gene. This CDR3 is built from 15 residues. Trimming took 5 bases from V and 0 from J; bases not matched to a gene: 6. CDR3 sequence (DNA): TGCGCCAGCAGGCGGCGGGGGGCCAACCAAGAGACCCAGTACTTC. Protein: CASRRRGANQETQYF.

V usage is TRBV5-1 and J usage is TRBJ2-5; unclear D gene. The V and J ends lost 0 bases and 2 bases respectively, with 8 bases between them. Germline loops: CDR1 SGHRS, CDR2 YFSETQ. This CDR3 has 14 amino acids. The CDR3 here is CASSLGAVQETQYF. The CDR3 nucleotides are TGCGCCAGCAGCTTGGGGGCAGTACAAGAGACCCAGTACTTC.

The J gene is TRBJ1-1, the V gene TRBV2; tentatively, D is TRBD1 (5 bases). There are 12 residues in the CDR3. Trimming cost V 6 bases and J 8 bases, with 13 bases left between them. Per germline, CDR1 SNHLY and CDR2 FYNNEI. The CDR3 loop reads CASRKGTPEAFF. The CDR3 bases are TGTGCCAGCAGAAAAGGGACGCCCGAAGCTTTCTTT.

The V and J genes are TRBV27 and TRBJ1-2; D possibly corresponds to TRBD1 (6 bases). Deletions cut 5 bases from V and 6 bases from J, with 13 bases between. CDR3 size: 13 residues. Germline CDR1 is MNHEY and CDR2 is SMNVEV (reference sequence). The CDR3 region is CASSRGGVDGYTF. Written as DNA, the CDR3 is TGTGCCAGCAGTCGAGGGGGGGTCGATGGCTACACCTTC.